The T cell receptor (beta chain) under discussion was sequenced for a study of CXCR3-negative and CXCR3-positive naive CD8 T cells. Concerning this clonotype itself: The antigen remains unidentified.

With UMI labels, 5' RACE was used to prepare the TRB cDNA libraries. TCRdb re-called the 5' RACE reads; every CDR3 protein appears as one record, without DNA. Its table lists tens of thousands of distinct CDR3 sequences. CDR1 and CDR2 (germline): SGHVS, FNYEAQ. The CDR3 runs to 15 residues. Study outcomes and limitations: Researchers report that CXCR3-positive naive cells carry more hydrophobic TRB CDR3s than CXCR3-negative naive cells. Similar TRBV-TRBJ usage was seen in naive cells (both CXCR3-negative and CXCR3-positive), but memory cells differed.

This chain joins TRBV7-6 and TRBJ2-7; lacking DNA, the TRBD2 call made by TCRdb goes unchecked. The specimen sequenced was naive CXCR3+ CD8+ T cells from blood. The subset here: CD45RO-CCR7+CD27+CD95- naive CD8+ T cells expressing CXCR3 (TNR3+). The sequence derives from a human donor in good health. Some clones in this sample may be carry-over from other donors' samples. This CDR3 is CASSQASGRFYEQYF.